This TCR beta chain is from a study of shared clonotypes between healthy human individuals. Germline V gene data show CDR1 as SSHAT and CDR2 as FNYEAQ (reference sequence). The CDR3 covers 15 residues. Assay: immunoSEQ multiplex PCR; the TCRdb copy retains only in-frame clones and omits some. In the table there are 300,000 to 400,000 clones, 74% of which are singletons. As for this clone: Germline and junction disagree at one end, which may indicate a read error.

Sample: memory CD4+ T cells sorted from blood. Subset of the sample: CD45RA-negative fraction. This receptor was obtained from a man aged 30-40 years in good health. This chain connects TRBV7-7 to TRBJ2-1; 7 bases line up with TRBD2. The CDR3 DNA follows: TGTGCTAGCAGCTCCGGGTCCGGGGGGTACAATGAGCAGTTCTTC. Protein sequence: CASSSGSGGYNEQFF.